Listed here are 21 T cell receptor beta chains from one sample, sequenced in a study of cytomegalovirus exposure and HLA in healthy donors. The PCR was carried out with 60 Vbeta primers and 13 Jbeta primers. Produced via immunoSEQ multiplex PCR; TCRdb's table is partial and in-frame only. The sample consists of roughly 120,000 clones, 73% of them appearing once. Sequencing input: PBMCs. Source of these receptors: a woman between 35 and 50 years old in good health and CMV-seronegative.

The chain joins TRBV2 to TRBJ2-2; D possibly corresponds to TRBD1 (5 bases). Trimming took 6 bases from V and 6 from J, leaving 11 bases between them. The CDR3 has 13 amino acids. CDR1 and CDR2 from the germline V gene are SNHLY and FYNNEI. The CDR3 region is CASSLTVPGELFF. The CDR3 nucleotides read TGTGCCAGCAGCTTGACAGTCCCCGGGGAGCTGTTTTTT.

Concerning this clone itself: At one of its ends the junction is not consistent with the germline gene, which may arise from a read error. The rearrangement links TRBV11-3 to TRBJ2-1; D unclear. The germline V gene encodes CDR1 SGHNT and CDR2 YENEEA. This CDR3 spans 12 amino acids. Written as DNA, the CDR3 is TGTGCCTGCAGCTTAGCTGCCGGGGAGCAGTTCTTC. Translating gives CACSLAAGEQFF.

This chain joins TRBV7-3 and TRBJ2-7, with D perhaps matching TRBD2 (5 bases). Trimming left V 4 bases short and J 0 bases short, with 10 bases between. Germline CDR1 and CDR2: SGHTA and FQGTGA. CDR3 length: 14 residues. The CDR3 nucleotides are TGTGCCAGCAGCTACGGACTGGGCTCCTACGAGCAGTACTTC. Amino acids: CASSYGLGSYEQYF.

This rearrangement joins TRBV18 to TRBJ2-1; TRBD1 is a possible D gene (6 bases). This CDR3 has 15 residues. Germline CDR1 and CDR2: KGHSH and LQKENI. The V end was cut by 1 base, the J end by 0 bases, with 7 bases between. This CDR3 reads CASSPRTASYNEQFF. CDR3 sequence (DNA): TGTGCCAGCTCACCACGGACAGCCTCCTACAATGAGCAGTTCTTC.

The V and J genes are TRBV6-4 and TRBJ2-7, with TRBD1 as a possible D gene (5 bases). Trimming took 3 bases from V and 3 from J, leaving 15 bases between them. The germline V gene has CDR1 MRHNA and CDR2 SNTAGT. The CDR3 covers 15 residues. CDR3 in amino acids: CASSEFGQSVYEQYF. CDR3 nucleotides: TGTGCCAGCAGTGAATTCGGACAATCCGTCTACGAGCAGTACTTC.

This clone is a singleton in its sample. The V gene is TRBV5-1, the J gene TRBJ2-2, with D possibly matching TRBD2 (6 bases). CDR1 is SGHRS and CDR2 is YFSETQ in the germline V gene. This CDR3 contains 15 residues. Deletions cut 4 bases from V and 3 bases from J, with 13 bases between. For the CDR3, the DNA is TGCGCCAGCAGCCCCGGGGACTTTCACACCGGGGAGCTGTTTTTT. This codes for CASSPGDFHTGELFF. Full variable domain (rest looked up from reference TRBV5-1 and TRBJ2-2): KAGVTQTPRYLIKTRGQQVTLSCSPISGHRSVSWYQQTPGQGLQFLFEYFSETQRNKGNFPGRFSGRQFSNSRSEMNVSTLELGDSALYLCASSPGDFHTGELFFGEGSRLTVL.

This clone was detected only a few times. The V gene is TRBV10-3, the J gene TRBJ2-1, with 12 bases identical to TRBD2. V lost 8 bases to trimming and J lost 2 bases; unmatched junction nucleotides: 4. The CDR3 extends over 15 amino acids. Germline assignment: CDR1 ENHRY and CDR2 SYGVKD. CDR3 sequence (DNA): TGTGCCATCGCTAGCGGGGGGGCCACCTACAATGAGCAGTTCTTC. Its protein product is CAIASGGATYNEQFF.

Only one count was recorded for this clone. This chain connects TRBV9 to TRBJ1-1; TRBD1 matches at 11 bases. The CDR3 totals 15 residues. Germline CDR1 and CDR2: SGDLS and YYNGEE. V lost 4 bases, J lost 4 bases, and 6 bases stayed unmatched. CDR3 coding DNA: TGTGCCAGCAGCCTGGGGGACAGGGGGTTCACTGAAGCTTTCTTT. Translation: CASSLGDRGFTEAFF.

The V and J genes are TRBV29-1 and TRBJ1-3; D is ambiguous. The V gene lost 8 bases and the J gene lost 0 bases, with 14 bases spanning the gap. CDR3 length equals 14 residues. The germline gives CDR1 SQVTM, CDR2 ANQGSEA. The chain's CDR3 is CSPPPGPSGNTIYF. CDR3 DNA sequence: TGCAGCCCTCCCCCAGGCCCCTCTGGAAACACCATATATTTT.

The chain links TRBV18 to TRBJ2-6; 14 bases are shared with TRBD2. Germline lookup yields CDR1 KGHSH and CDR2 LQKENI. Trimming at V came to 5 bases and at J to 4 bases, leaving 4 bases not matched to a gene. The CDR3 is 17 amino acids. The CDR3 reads CASSSGLAGVGANVLTF. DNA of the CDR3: TGTGCCAGCTCATCGGGACTAGCGGGAGTCGGGGCCAACGTCCTGACTTTC.

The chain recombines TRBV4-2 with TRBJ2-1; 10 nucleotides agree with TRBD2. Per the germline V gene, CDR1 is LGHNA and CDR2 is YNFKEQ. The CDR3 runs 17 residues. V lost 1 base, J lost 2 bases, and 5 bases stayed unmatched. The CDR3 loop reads CASSQVPSGGPYNEQFF. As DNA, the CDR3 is TGTGCCAGCAGCCAAGTGCCTAGCGGGGGCCCCTACAATGAGCAGTTCTTC.

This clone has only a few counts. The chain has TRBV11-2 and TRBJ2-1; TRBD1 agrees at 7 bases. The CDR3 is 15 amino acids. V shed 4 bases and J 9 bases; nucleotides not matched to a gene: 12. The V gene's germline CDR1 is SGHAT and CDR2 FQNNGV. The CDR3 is CASSYLGGLLGEQFF. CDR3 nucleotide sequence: TGTGCCAGCAGCTATTTAGGGGGCCTACTTGGTGAGCAGTTCTTC.

The DNA of the CDR3 is TGTGCCAGCAGCTTCAGGGACAGGGTTTCTGAGCAGTTCTTC. Protein: CASSFRDRVSEQFF. The chain combines TRBV7-8 with TRBJ2-1, with TRBD1 identical over 9 bases. Germline assignment: CDR1 SGHVS and CDR2 FQNEAQ. Losses at the gene ends were 3 bases for V and 9 bases for J; bases not matched to a gene: 6. The CDR3 length is 14 residues.

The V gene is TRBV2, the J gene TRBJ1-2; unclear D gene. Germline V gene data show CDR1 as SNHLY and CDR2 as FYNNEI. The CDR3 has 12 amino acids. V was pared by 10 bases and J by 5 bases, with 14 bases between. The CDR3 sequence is CAIPIGEYGYTF. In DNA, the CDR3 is TGTGCCATTCCCATCGGGGAGTATGGCTACACCTTC.

Here the CDR3 reads CASRRTSGGATGELFF. The DNA of the CDR3 is TGTGCCAGCAGGAGAACTAGCGGGGGGGCGACCGGGGAGCTGTTTTTT. The genes are TRBV9 and TRBJ2-2; 13 bases are shared with TRBD2. The CDR3 contains 16 residues. The germline gives CDR1 SGDLS, CDR2 YYNGEE. The V segment lost 5 bases and the J segment 5 bases; nucleotides outside the gene matches: 6.

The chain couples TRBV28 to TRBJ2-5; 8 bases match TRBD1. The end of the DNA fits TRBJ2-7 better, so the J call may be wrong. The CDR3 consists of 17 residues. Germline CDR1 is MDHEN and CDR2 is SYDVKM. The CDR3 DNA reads TGTGCCAGCAGATCCGCCCCGGGACAGGCGACTTCCTACGAGCAGTACTTC. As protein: CASRSAPGQATSYEQYF.

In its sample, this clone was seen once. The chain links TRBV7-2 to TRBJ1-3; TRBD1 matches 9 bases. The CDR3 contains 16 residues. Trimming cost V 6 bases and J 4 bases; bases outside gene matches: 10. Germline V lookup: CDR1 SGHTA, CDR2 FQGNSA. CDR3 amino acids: CASSPSGTGRGNTIYF. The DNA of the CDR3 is TGTGCCAGCAGTCCTTCCGGGACAGGGAGAGGAAACACCATATATTTT.

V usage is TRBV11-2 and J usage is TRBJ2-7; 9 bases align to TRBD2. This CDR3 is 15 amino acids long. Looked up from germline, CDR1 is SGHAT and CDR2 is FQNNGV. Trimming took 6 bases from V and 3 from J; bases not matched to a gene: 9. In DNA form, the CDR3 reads TGTGCCAGCAGTGCCGGGACTAGCCTATTCTACGAGCAGTACTTC. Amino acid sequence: CASSAGTSLFYEQYF.

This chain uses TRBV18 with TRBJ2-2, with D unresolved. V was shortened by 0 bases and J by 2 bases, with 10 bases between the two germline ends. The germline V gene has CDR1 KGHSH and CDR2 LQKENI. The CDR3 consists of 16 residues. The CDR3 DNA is TGTGCCAGCTCACCACCTTCTAGAGATAACACCGGGGAGCTGTTTTTT. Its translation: CASSPPSRDNTGELFF.

The CDR3 spells CASSLGGTGGGLDTQYF. CDR3 in DNA: TGCGCCAGCAGCTTGGGAGGGACAGGGGGCGGTTTGGATACGCAGTATTTT. The genes are TRBV5-1 and TRBJ2-3, with 12 bases identical to TRBD1. The germline gives CDR1 SGHRS, CDR2 YFSETQ. The trim removed 0 bases at V and 6 bases at J, leaving 8 bases unmatched. This CDR3 region has 17 residues.

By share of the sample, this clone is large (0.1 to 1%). The CDR3 bases are TGTGCCAGCAGCGGTGGGACATCGGCGTGGGACACTGAAGCTTTCTTT. Protein sequence: CASSGGTSAWDTEAFF. The V gene is TRBV7-9, the J gene TRBJ1-1; the D gene is possibly TRBD1 (6 bases). CDR3 length: 16 residues. Deletions cut 5 bases from V and 3 bases from J, with 19 bases between. The V gene's germline CDR1 is SEHNR and CDR2 FQNEAQ (reference sequence).